The rows below give T cell receptor beta chains drawn from one sample of a study of blood T cell repertoires in COVID-19. The protocol was immunoSEQ multiplex PCR, while the TCRdb copy is restricted to in-frame clones and leaves out a portion. The sample gives roughly 250,000 clones, 84% of which show up once; more than 1.5% is in the top ten. The sequencing sample was made of peripheral blood. All receptors derive from a woman between 40 and 50 years old who had recovered from COVID-19. CDR3s include the opening cysteine and the closing phenylalanine or tryptophan. The D gene is left open where the match is weak. The size field is filled for only some rows; it gives once, few, many or a size class.

CDR3 DNA: TGTGCCAGCAGCTTGATGGGGGCTAGCACAGATACGCAGTATTTT; CDR3 protein: CASSLMGASTDTQYF; J gene: TRBJ2-3; V gene: TRBV7-3; clone size: NA; D gene: NA
CDR3 DNA: TGTGCCAGCAGCCCGAATCGGGGCACTGAAGCTTTCTTT; CDR3 protein: CASSPNRGTEAFF; J gene: TRBJ1-1; V gene: TRBV13; clone size: few; D gene: NA
CDR3 DNA: TGTGCCAGCAGTGTAGGGGGCACTGAAGCTTTCTTT; CDR3 protein: CASSVGGTEAFF; J gene: TRBJ1-1; V gene: TRBV28; clone size: NA; D gene: NA
CDR3 DNA: TGTGCCAGCAGTTTCTCTAGTATGAACATTCAGTACTTC; CDR3 protein: CASSFSSMNIQYF; J gene: TRBJ2-4; V gene: TRBV28; clone size: once; D gene: NA
CDR3 DNA: TGCGCCAGCAGTAAGGGGGCGCAGGGTGAGACCCAGTACTTC; CDR3 protein: CASSKGAQGETQYF; J gene: TRBJ2-5; V gene: TRBV5-1; clone size: NA; D gene: TRBD1
CDR3 DNA: TGCGCCAGCAGCCCGGGGACAGCCGGCGGCTCCTACGAGCAGTACTTC; CDR3 protein: CASSPGTAGGSYEQYF; J gene: TRBJ2-7; V gene: TRBV4-1; clone size: NA; D gene: TRBD1
CDR3 DNA: TGTGCCAGCAGCTTAGGTGGTAACCGGGACGAGCAGTACTTC; CDR3 protein: CASSLGGNRDEQYF; J gene: TRBJ2-7; V gene: TRBV7-9; clone size: NA; D gene: NA
CDR3 DNA: TGTGCCAGCAGTCCGGACAGGCGGTGGAGTGAAAAACTGTTTTTT; CDR3 protein: CASSPDRRWSEKLFF; J gene: TRBJ1-4; V gene: TRBV27; clone size: NA; D gene: TRBD1
CDR3 DNA: TGCGCCAGCAGCCGCTTACAGGGGGCTAGGAATTCACCCCTCCACTTT; CDR3 protein: CASSRLQGARNSPLHF; J gene: TRBJ1-6; V gene: TRBV4-1; clone size: few; D gene: TRBD1
CDR3 DNA: TGTGCCAGCAGCCACGAAGGGGGCACCGGGGAGCTGTTTTTT; CDR3 protein: CASSHEGGTGELFF; J gene: TRBJ2-2; V gene: TRBV7-9; clone size: NA; D gene: NA
CDR3 DNA: TGTGCCAGCAGCGGCCGACAGGGAAGCTCTGGGGCCAACGTCCTGACTTTC; CDR3 protein: CASSGRQGSSGANVLTF; J gene: TRBJ2-6; V gene: TRBV11-3; clone size: NA; D gene: TRBD1
CDR3 DNA: TGCAGTGCTAGTAACGCCCGGGTGAACACTGAAGCTTTCTTT; CDR3 protein: CSASNARVNTEAFF; J gene: TRBJ1-1; V gene: TRBV20-1; clone size: NA; D gene: NA
CDR3 DNA: TGCAGTGCTAGTACAGGGATCAGAAACATTCAGTACTTC; CDR3 protein: CSASTGIRNIQYF; J gene: TRBJ2-4; V gene: TRBV20-1; clone size: NA; D gene: NA
CDR3 DNA: TGTGCCAGTAGTATTTTCCAGGGGGGCCCCGGGGAGCTGTTTTTT; CDR3 protein: CASSIFQGGPGELFF; J gene: TRBJ2-2; V gene: TRBV19; clone size: few; D gene: NA
CDR3 DNA: TGTGCCAGTACTTCTCGACAGAAGAACAGGAACACTGAAGCTTTCTTT; CDR3 protein: CASTSRQKNRNTEAFF; J gene: TRBJ1-1; V gene: TRBV19; clone size: NA; D gene: NA
CDR3 DNA: TGTGCCAGCAGCCGTAGCGGGGGATACGAGCAGTACTTC; CDR3 protein: CASSRSGGYEQYF; J gene: TRBJ2-7; V gene: TRBV11-3; clone size: once; D gene: TRBD2
CDR3 DNA: TGTGCCAGCAGCTCTTATGGGACAGGAAATTCACCCCTCCACTTT; CDR3 protein: CASSSYGTGNSPLHF; J gene: TRBJ1-6; V gene: TRBV9; clone size: once; D gene: TRBD1
CDR3 DNA: TGTGCCTGCCCCGCAGTTCCGAGGGCCCGGGGCTACACCTTC; CDR3 protein: CACPAVPRARGYTF; J gene: TRBJ1-2; V gene: TRBV30; clone size: NA; D gene: NA
CDR3 DNA: TGTGCCAGTAGTCGACAGGGAGCATCACCCCTCCACTTT; CDR3 protein: CASSRQGASPLHF; J gene: TRBJ1-6; V gene: TRBV19; clone size: NA; D gene: TRBD1
CDR3 DNA: TGCGCCAGCAGCTTGGTAAGGGGTGGCACCGGGGAGCTGTTTTTT; CDR3 protein: CASSLVRGGTGELFF; J gene: TRBJ2-2; V gene: TRBV5-1; clone size: NA; D gene: NA
CDR3 DNA: TGTGCCAGCAGCTCGACTAGCGGGGGCTACAATGAGCAGTTCTTC; CDR3 protein: CASSSTSGGYNEQFF; J gene: TRBJ2-1; V gene: TRBV7-3; clone size: NA; D gene: TRBD2
CDR3 DNA: TGTGCCACCAGTGAATCACAGGGGAACACCGGGGAGCTGTTTTTT; CDR3 protein: CATSESQGNTGELFF; J gene: TRBJ2-2; V gene: TRBV24-1; clone size: NA; D gene: NA
CDR3 DNA: TGTGCCACAAGGACAGGGAGGACAGATACGCAGTATTTT; CDR3 protein: CATRTGRTDTQYF; J gene: TRBJ2-3; V gene: TRBV15; clone size: NA; D gene: TRBD1
CDR3 DNA: TGTGCCAGCGGCACAGGGGCCAACGTCCTGACTTTC; CDR3 protein: CASGTGANVLTF; J gene: TRBJ2-6; V gene: TRBV27; clone size: once; D gene: NA
CDR3 DNA: TGCGCCAGCAGCGGTAGCGGGGGGTCTTCCTACGAGCAGTACTTC; CDR3 protein: CASSGSGGSSYEQYF; J gene: TRBJ2-7; V gene: TRBV5-1; clone size: once; D gene: TRBD2
CDR3 DNA: TGTGCCAGCAGCTTAGCGGGACAGTCACAAATCTATGGCTACACCTTC; CDR3 protein: CASSLAGQSQIYGYTF; J gene: TRBJ1-2; V gene: TRBV7-9; clone size: NA; D gene: TRBD1
CDR3 DNA: TGTGCCACCAGCGCCCCTGGGCTAGCGGGGGGGTACTCCTACAATGAGCAGTTCTTC; CDR3 protein: CATSAPGLAGGYSYNEQFF; J gene: TRBJ2-1; V gene: TRBV24-1; clone size: NA; D gene: TRBD2
CDR3 DNA: TGTGCCAGCAGTGAAATCGGGACAGGGGCTTTCTACGAGCAGTACTTC; CDR3 protein: CASSEIGTGAFYEQYF; J gene: TRBJ2-7; V gene: TRBV6-1; clone size: NA; D gene: TRBD1
CDR3 DNA: TGTGCCAGCAGCTTGCTTCAGACAGGGTACGAGCAGTACTTC; CDR3 protein: CASSLLQTGYEQYF; J gene: TRBJ2-7; V gene: TRBV5-4; clone size: few; D gene: TRBD1